The TCR beta chain under discussion was sequenced for a study of T cells in Graves' hyperthyroidism and ophthalmopathy. Uncontrolled infection, other autoimmune disease, pregnancy or lactation led to exclusion. Fresh 10 ml peripheral blood yielded PBMCs. Regarding the study as a whole: The model forecast ophthalmopathy, anticipating it by a median approximately 6 months before onset.

Template material for amplifying TCR beta CDR3 regions consisted of RNA transcripts. During a first-round RT-PCR of the TCR CDR3, the HTBI primer set was used. MiXCR, run by TCRdb on the multiplex PCR reads, gives a single entry per CDR3 protein. The sample holds approximately 360,000 distinct CDR3 sequences; around a sixth are singletons and the top ten take 25% to 30%. The CDR3 totals 11 residues. The germline V and J ends were trimmed by 3 bases and 3 bases, with 3 bases remaining between them. Germline V gives CDR1 LNHDA, CDR2 SQIVND (reference sequence). This clonotype was observed a few times. Its cognate antigen is unknown.

The V gene is TRBV19, the J gene TRBJ2-7; D is unclear. The material sequenced was blood. This TCR derives from a young woman with Graves' hyperthyroidism that later progressed to Graves' ophthalmopathy. The CDR3 DNA reads as TGTGCCAGTAGTATCGGCTACGAGCAGTACTTC. Encoded protein: CASSIGYEQYF. The whole variable domain, remainder taken from reference TRBV19 and TRBJ2-7, is DGGITQSPKYLFRKEGQNVTLSCEQNLNHDAMYWYRQDPGQGLRLIYYSQIVNDFQKGDIAEGYSVSREKKESFPLTVTSAQKNPTAFYLCASSIGYEQYFGPGTRLTVT.